The T cell receptor beta chain under discussion was sequenced for a study of siplizumab effects on memory and regulatory T cells. TCRdb keeps only in-frame clones here, not all; method: immunoSEQ multiplex PCR. Here the sample spans some 97,000 clones, about 94% being singletons. This CDR3 has 17 residues. V dropped 0 bases and J dropped 1; count of bases not matched to a gene: 10. Germline V gene lookup returns CDR1 SGHNT and CDR2 YYREEE (reference sequence). This chain links TRBV5-4 with TRBJ2-7, with 7 bases matching TRBD1. The sequencing input was non-Treg CD4+ T cells sorted from blood. The origin of this receptor is a human donor in good health. In DNA, the CDR3 is TGTGCCAGCAGCTTGGGAGTTCCAGGGGGTTATTCCTACGAGCAGTACTTC. Encoded protein: CASSLGVPGGYSYEQYF.